The 5 T cell receptor beta chains below were found in one sample sequenced in a study of shared clonotypes between healthy human individuals. Sequencing was performed with immunoSEQ multiplex PCR; in TCRdb, only in-frame clones are kept and a portion is missing. Here the sample spans 550,000 to 850,000 clones, approximately 74% being singletons. Sequencing was done on a sample of memory CD4+ T cells sorted from blood. The subset was: CD45RA-negative fraction. The source is a woman in her twenties or thirties in good health.

Only a few counts were recorded for this clone. This chain uses TRBV11-1 with TRBJ2-2, with TRBD2 matching 9 bases. The ends lost 1 base at V and 7 bases at J; junction bases unmatched: 10. Per the germline V gene, CDR1 is SGHAT and CDR2 is FQDESV (reference sequence). The CDR3 covers 17 residues. DNA for the CDR3: TGTGCCAGCAGCTTAGAAGTTAGCGGGAGTACCGGCGGGGAGCTGTTTTTT. It codes for CASSLEVSGSTGGELFF.

This clone turned up a few times. The rearrangement links TRBV7-3 to TRBJ2-2, with 7 bases lining up with TRBD2. The CDR3 is 17 amino acids. The germline CDR1 and CDR2 sequences are SGHTA and FQGTGA. V lost 6 bases, J lost 8 bases, and 18 bases stayed unmatched. CDR3 nucleotides: TGTGCCAGCAGTCCCCTAGGAACTGCGGGAGTTCAGGGGGAGCTGTTTTTT. It is translated as CASSPLGTAGVQGELFF.

This sequence joins TRBV11-3 and TRBJ2-1; 8 bases are shared with TRBD2. The CDR3 extends over 15 amino acids. The V and J ends lost 1 base and 10 bases, in that order; junction bases with no gene match: 9. Germline V gene sequence: CDR1 SGHNT, CDR2 YENEEA. The CDR3, as DNA: TGTGCCAGCAGCTTAGTCGGCCTAGCGGGCGCCGAGCAGTTCTTC. Encoded protein: CASSLVGLAGAEQFF.

This clone showed up just a few times. The CDR3 loop reads CASSIYRGEETQYF. As DNA, the CDR3 is TGCGCCAGCAGCATTTACCGGGGCGAAGAGACCCAGTACTTC. J is TRBJ2-5 and V is TRBV5-1; the D gene could be TRBD1 or TRBD2 (5 bases each). The length of the CDR3 is 14 residues. The germline gives CDR1 SGHRS, CDR2 YFSETQ. V was shortened by 4 bases and J by 3 bases, with 13 bases between the two germline ends.

The chain joins TRBV4-1 to TRBJ2-1, with D perhaps matching TRBD1 or TRBD2 (5 bases each). This CDR3 is 17 amino acids long. The germline V and J ends were trimmed by 1 base and 4 bases, with 17 bases remaining between them. In germline, CDR1 is MGHRA, CDR2 YSYEKL. In nucleotides, the CDR3 is TGCGCCAGCAGCCAAGTTGGGGCCGGGACGGGATACAATGAGCAGTTCTTC. This sequence encodes CASSQVGAGTGYNEQFF.